The clone carrying this T cell receptor (beta chain) came up many times. Germline assignment: CDR1 MDHEN and CDR2 SYDVKM. Trimming stripped 10 bases from V and 5 bases from J, with 26 bases between. The CDR3 contains 16 residues. Template material for amplifying TCR beta CDR3 regions consisted of RNA transcripts. The HTBI primer set drove a first-round RT-PCR of the TCR CDR3. TCRdb recomputed calls from the multiplex PCR reads with MiXCR, one row per CDR3 protein. Of approximately 420,000 distinct CDR3 sequences listed, 15% are singletons. The entry originates in a study of T cells in Graves' hyperthyroidism and ophthalmopathy.

This sequence was found in a woman in her 30s with Graves' hyperthyroidism. J is TRBJ1-2 and V is TRBV28; tentatively, D is TRBD1 (6 bases). The specimen sequenced was blood. The CDR3 DNA reads as TGTGCCACCCGCACCAAAGCAACAGGGCTTTTTTATGGCTACACCTTC. This gives the protein CATRTKATGLFYGYTF.